The 20 T cell receptor beta chains reported below all come from one sample, sequenced in a study of T cell repertoires in cytomegalovirus infection. Their antigens are not known. TCRdb re-called the reads with MiXCR, one entry per CDR3 protein. The table records about 830,000 distinct CDR3 sequences, approximately 32% of them present only once. The sequenced sample was cultured CD8+ T cells from PBMCs, obtained from culture after CMV antigen stimulation. These TCRs come from a human donor in good health (CMV status not recorded). Some clones in this sample may be carry-over from other donors' samples.

This sequence joins TRBV27 and TRBJ2-1; tentatively, D is TRBD2 (6 bases). Trimming took 6 bases from V and 6 from J, leaving 12 bases between them. Germline V gene lookup returns CDR1 MNHEY and CDR2 SMNVEV (reference sequence). The CDR3 is made up of 13 amino acids. Here the CDR3 reads CASSISGANEQFF. CDR3 nucleotide sequence: TGTGCCAGCAGCATTAGCGGAGCCAATGAGCAGTTCTTC.

This rearrangement joins TRBV6-2 or TRBV6-3 to TRBJ2-2, with 10 nucleotides matching TRBD1. Trimming took 5 bases from V and 0 from J; bases not matched to a gene: 3. Germline V CDR1 and CDR2: MNHEY, SVGEGT. The CDR3 has 16 amino acids. This CDR3 reads CASSDRGPANTGELFF. The CDR3 DNA sequence: TGTGCCAGCAGTGACAGGGGGCCCGCGAACACCGGGGAGCTGTTTTTT.

V gene TRBV6-5 combines with J gene TRBJ2-7; 7 bases align to TRBD1. The V gene's germline CDR1 is MNHEY and CDR2 SVGAGI. The length of the CDR3 is 14 residues. With V trimmed by 5 bases and J by 6 bases, 10 bases remained unmatched. The CDR3 sequence is CASSPGTAGFEQYF. The CDR3 coding sequence is TGTGCCAGCAGTCCCGGGACAGCTGGTTTCGAGCAGTACTTC.

The chain joins TRBV2 to TRBJ2-7, with D possibly called TRBD1 or TRBD2 (5 bases each). Germline loops: CDR1 SNHLY, CDR2 FYNNEI. V was pared by 9 bases and J by 4 bases, with 19 bases between. The CDR3 has 14 amino acids. CDR3: CASPGAVDEYEQYV. The DNA of the CDR3 is TGTGCCAGTCCCGGGGCAGTGGACGAGTACGAGCAGTACGTC.

The chain employs TRBV20-1 and TRBJ2-7, with D possibly being TRBD1 (6 bases). Germline CDR1 and CDR2: DFQATT and SNEGSKA (reference sequence). V gave up 5 bases and J gave up 5 bases, with 19 bases separating them. The CDR3 totals 14 residues. CDR3 sequence (DNA): TGCAGTGCTCCCTCGGACAGCAGTCTCGACGAGCAGTACTTC. Translating it yields CSAPSDSSLDEQYF.

Ten or more counts support this clonotype. V and J are TRBV7-6 and TRBJ2-1; TRBD2 matches 7 bases. Germline trimming cut 5 bases from V and 2 bases from J; bases unmatched to any gene: 15. Germline CDR1 and CDR2: SGHVS and FNYEAQ. The CDR3 length is 18 residues. CDR3 DNA: TGTGCCAGCAGCCCCCACCTACGGGGGGTTTCTGCCTACAATGAGCAGTTCTTC. Translating it yields CASSPHLRGVSAYNEQFF. Drawing the rest from reference TRBV7-6 and TRBJ2-1, the complete variable domain is GAGVSQSPRYKVTKRGQDVALRCDPISGHVSLYWYRQALGQGPEFLTYFNYEAQQDKSGLPNDRFSAERPEGSISTLTIQRTEQRDSAMYRCASSPHLRGVSAYNEQFFGPGTRLTVL.

This clonotype turned up a few times. The V call is TRBV18, the J call TRBJ1-2; no clear D gene. Looked up from germline, CDR1 is KGHSH and CDR2 is LQKENI. V was clipped by 2 bases and J by 2 bases, with 9 bases between them. The CDR3 contains 14 residues. The CDR3 bases are TGTGCCAGCTCACCAGGCGACACCAACTATGGCTACACCTTC. Protein sequence: CASSPGDTNYGYTF.

This clonotype has only a few counts. The rearrangement links TRBV12-5 to TRBJ1-5, with 9 bases fitting TRBD1. The CDR3 covers 14 residues. Unmatched junction bases numbered 5, after V lost 4 bases and J lost 7 bases. Germline lookup yields CDR1 LGHNT and CDR2 FRNRAP. CDR3: CASGWTGAGQPQHF. The CDR3 nucleotides read TGTGCTAGTGGTTGGACAGGGGCTGGACAGCCCCAGCATTTT.

This clonotype was seen a handful of times. The rearrangement uses TRBV6-6 and TRBJ1-4, with a tentative D call TRBD1 (6 bases). V was cut by 2 bases and J by 5 bases, with 9 bases left in between. Germline values: CDR1 MNHNY, CDR2 SVGAGI (reference sequence). This CDR3 is built from 14 residues. DNA of the CDR3: TGTGCCAGCAGTTACGAGGGGGGGAATGAAAAACTGTTTTTT. This gives the protein CASSYEGGNEKLFF.

This chain connects TRBV27 to TRBJ1-1, with no clear D. V lost 5 bases and J 2 bases, leaving 18 bases between the germline ends. The CDR3 has 16 amino acids. Germline V gives CDR1 MNHEY, CDR2 SMNVEV (reference sequence). DNA for the CDR3: TGTGCCAGCAGTCCCCCGGGTCGATTTCCTAACACTGAAGCTTTCTTT. Protein sequence: CASSPPGRFPNTEAFF.

The sample holds a few counts of this clonotype. The rearrangement links TRBV12-3 or TRBV12-4 to TRBJ2-1; D not resolved. CDR3 length: 14 amino acids. Deletions cut 4 bases from V and 4 bases from J, with 11 bases between. CDR3: CASSYPDGYNEQFF. The CDR3 bases are TGTGCCAGCAGTTACCCCGACGGTTACAATGAGCAGTTCTTC.

This clonotype has a handful of counts. The chain carries TRBV4-3 and TRBJ2-2; no clear D gene. V gave up 0 bases and J gave up 2 bases, with 16 bases separating them. Germline V lookup: CDR1 LGHNA, CDR2 YSLEER. This CDR3 contains 18 residues. The CDR3 region has the DNA TGCGCCAGCAGCCAAGAGAGTCGTTACACGGATAACACCGGGGAGCTGTTTTTT. Protein sequence: CASSQESRYTDNTGELFF.

This clonotype was counted between two and nine times. The chain uses TRBV7-3 and TRBJ2-2; D unresolved. V shed 8 bases and J shed 1 base, with 11 bases lying between them. CDR1 and CDR2 (germline): SGHTA, FQGTGA. The CDR3 consists of 14 residues. The CDR3 loop reads CASALGWNTGELFF. The CDR3 bases are TGTGCCAGCGCGCTGGGGTGGAACACCGGGGAGCTGTTTTTT.

CDR3 nucleotide sequence: TGTGCCAGCAGGACAGGGATCACCGGGGAGCTGTTTTTT. It yields the protein CASRTGITGELFF. The chain is built from TRBV28 and TRBJ2-2, with TRBD1 matching over 7 bases. The CDR3 has 13 amino acids. The germline V gene encodes CDR1 MDHEN and CDR2 SYDVKM. J was trimmed by 4 bases and V by 6 bases; bases with no gene match: 2. The full variable domain, completed using reference TRBV28 and TRBJ2-2, is DVKVTQSSRYLVKRTGEKVFLECVQDMDHENMFWYRQDPGLGLRLIYFSYDVKMKEKGDIPEGYSVSREKKERFSLILESASTNQTSMYLCASRTGITGELFFGEGSRLTVL.

This rearrangement joins TRBV6-5 to TRBJ2-7; D uncertain. The CDR3 length is 14 residues. Deletions cut 5 bases from V and 5 bases from J, with 16 bases between. Germline V gene sequence: CDR1 MNHEY, CDR2 SVGAGI. CDR3 DNA sequence: TGTGCCAGCAGTCGAGGACCCTGGAATGACGAGCAGTACTTC. This codes for CASSRGPWNDEQYF.

Many counts were recorded for this clonotype. V gene TRBV6-5 combines with J gene TRBJ2-7, with D possibly TRBD2 on 5 matching bases. The length of the CDR3 is 11 residues. The germline gives CDR1 MNHEY, CDR2 SVGAGI. V shed 2 bases and J shed 6 bases, with 5 bases lying between them. The CDR3 coding sequence is TGTGCCAGCAGTTACGGAGGCGAGCAGTACTTC. It yields the protein CASSYGGEQYF.

J is TRBJ1-4 and V is TRBV7-2; D is perhaps TRBD1 (6 bases). Germline V lookup: CDR1 SGHTA, CDR2 FQGNSA. The CDR3 extends over 15 amino acids. V was clipped by 10 bases and J by 3 bases, with 18 bases between them. The CDR3 protein is CANRAGRGSNEKLFF. CDR3 in DNA: TGTGCCAACAGGGCCGGGAGGGGATCTAATGAAAAACTGTTTTTT.

At least ten counts were recorded for this clonotype. The chain combines TRBV7-8 with TRBJ2-3; 10 nucleotides align to TRBD2. Looked up from germline, CDR1 is SGHVS and CDR2 is FQNEAQ. The CDR3 runs to 17 residues. V lost 5 bases to trimming and J lost 6 bases; unmatched junction nucleotides: 14. The CDR3 here is CASSPRGPSGGRDTQYF. The CDR3 DNA sequence: TGTGCCAGCAGCCCTAGAGGGCCTAGCGGGGGCCGCGATACGCAGTATTTT.

The J gene is TRBJ1-3, the V gene TRBV7-9; D is perhaps TRBD1 (5 bases). The CDR3 has 13 residues. Germline V lookup: CDR1 SEHNR, CDR2 FQNEAQ (reference sequence). V was clipped by 5 bases and J by 3 bases, with 8 bases between them. The CDR3 here is CASSQGYGNTIYF. The CDR3, as DNA: TGTGCCAGCAGCCAGGGTTATGGAAACACCATATATTTT. Full variable domain (missing parts from reference TRBV7-9 and TRBJ1-3): DTGVSQNPRHKITKRGQNVTFRCDPISEHNRLYWYRQTLGQGPEFLTYFQNEAQLEKSRLLSDRFSAERPKGSFSTLEIQRTEQGDSAMYLCASSQGYGNTIYFGEGSWLTVV.

The sample holds a few counts of this clonotype. The rearrangement links TRBV7-6 to TRBJ2-2; TRBD1 might be the D (6 bases). This CDR3 comprises 14 residues. V lost 5 bases to trimming and J lost 4 bases, with 11 bases between them. Germline V gives CDR1 SGHVS, CDR2 FNYEAQ. The DNA for the CDR3 is TGTGCCAGCAGCGGGGGACAACTCACCGGGGAGCTGTTTTTT. This gives the protein CASSGGQLTGELFF.